This is a list of T cell receptor beta chains from one sample in a study of blood T cell repertoires in COVID-19. Only in-frame clones appear in the TCRdb table, and some are missing; sequencing was by immunoSEQ multiplex PCR. There are 300,000 to 350,000 clones in the sample; around 90% occur only once, and 6.8% lies in the top ten. The sample consisted of peripheral blood. The receptors originated from a woman between 25 and 40 years old with COVID-19, enrolled during active disease. The CDR3 runs from the conserved cysteine through the conserved F or W. Each record gives: CDR3 DNA, CDR3 protein, D gene, clone size, J gene, V gene. A D gene is named only where the DNA matches it firmly. Size values are once, few and many counts, or a class for expanded clones, and some rows have none.

TGTGCCAGCAGCCAAGAGTCAGGGCGCAATCAGCCCCAGCATTTT,CASSQESGRNQPQHF,.,once,TRBJ1-5,TRBV3-1/TRBV3-2
TGTGCCAGCAGCCCGAGAGGTTTCGGTGAGCAGTTCTTC,CASSPRGFGEQFF,.,.,TRBJ2-1,TRBV3-1/TRBV3-2
TGTGCCAGCTCAGGGGGCAGTGATGGGAATCAGCCCCAGCATTTT,CASSGGSDGNQPQHF,.,.,TRBJ1-5,TRBV18
TGTGCCAGCAGGTTAGGGAGCTCAGCTTCATCGTACATCTATGAGCAGTTCTTC,CASRLGSSASSYIYEQFF,.,.,TRBJ2-1,TRBV27
TGTGCCAGCAGCTTGATTCGTGGGAGCGCAACAGATACGCAGTATTTT,CASSLIRGSATDTQYF,.,.,TRBJ2-3,TRBV5-5
TGTGCCAGCAGCGTAGGGACAGCCGGTGGCACCATATATTTT,CASSVGTAGGTIYF,.,once,TRBJ1-3,TRBV9
TGTGCCAGCAGTTTTGGCAGCAATCAGCCCCAGCATTTT,CASSFGSNQPQHF,.,.,TRBJ1-5,TRBV12-3/TRBV12-4
TGCGCCAGCAGTGGGTCAGCGGAAGGCCAAGATACGCAGTATTTT,CASSGSAEGQDTQYF,.,few,TRBJ2-3,TRBV10-1
TGTGCCAGCAGCCAAGCGGGGATCGGAAACACCATATATTTT,CASSQAGIGNTIYF,.,.,TRBJ1-3,TRBV3-1/TRBV3-2
TGTGCCAGCAGCCAACAGGGGGCCAACGTCCTGACTTTC,CASSQQGANVLTF,.,.,TRBJ2-6,TRBV7-9
TGTGCCAGTAGTATCCGGGACACGAGCTCTGGGGCCAACGTCCTGACTTTC,CASSIRDTSSGANVLTF,.,.,TRBJ2-6,TRBV19
TGTGCCAGCTCACCACCTACGGGGACAGGCACAGATACGCAGTATTTT,CASSPPTGTGTDTQYF,TRBD1,.,TRBJ2-3,TRBV18
TGTGCCAGTAGAGACAGGGGCACTGAAGCTTTCTTT,CASRDRGTEAFF,TRBD1,.,TRBJ1-1,TRBV19
TGTGCCAGCCGAGACAGGACGAACACTGAAGCTTTCTTT,CASRDRTNTEAFF,.,.,TRBJ1-1,TRBV6-5
TGTGCCAGCAGTTTAGACAGAACCCTGTCCTTCTATGGCTACACCTTC,CASSLDRTLSFYGYTF,.,.,TRBJ1-2,TRBV28